This T cell receptor beta chain derives from a study of blood T cell repertoires in COVID-19. TCRdb's table, derived via immunoSEQ multiplex PCR, lists solely in-frame clones and lacks some. The table includes about 53,000 clones, about four fifths detected once. Per germline, CDR1 KGHDR and CDR2 SFDVKD. V dropped 6 bases and J dropped 0; count of bases not matched to a gene: 10. This CDR3 has 17 amino acids. The chain joins TRBV24-1 to TRBJ2-7, with 10 bases identical to TRBD1. The sequenced material came from peripheral blood. The receptor's source is an older woman with acute or convalescent COVID-19. The CDR3 region has the DNA TGTGCCACCAGTTCCCTGGGACAGGGGAGCGGCTCCTACGAGCAGTACTTC. This codes for CATSSLGQGSGSYEQYF.